This TCR beta chain was obtained from a study of blood T cell repertoires in COVID-19. Study context: Acute and convalescent COVID-19 specimens originated in the United States, Italy and Spain. The analysed material was cDNA or gDNA that came from T cells, B-cell-depleted T cells, or PBMCs.

Original handling: Nucleated cell counts were estimated from reference gene primer amplification. Sequencing was performed with immunoSEQ multiplex PCR; in TCRdb, only in-frame clones are kept and a portion is missing. V and J calls and clone size come straight from that table; D and trimming were deduced from the DNA. The data contain roughly 190,000 clones, roughly four fifths of them singletons. Germline V gives CDR1 SNHLY, CDR2 FYNNEI. The ends were cut back, 4 bases at V and 4 bases at J, with 13 bases in the middle. The CDR3 sequence is 14 residues long. Material: peripheral blood. The receptor's source is a woman in her forties with acute or convalescent COVID-19. V gene TRBV2 combines with J gene TRBJ1-2, with D hard to call. CDR3 in amino acids: CASSVTVSLYGYTF. The CDR3, as DNA: TGTGCCAGCAGTGTAACGGTTTCTCTCTATGGCTACACCTTC.